This TCR beta chain was captured in a study of CD8 T cells in ankylosing spondylitis. General study results and limits: There was a TCR beta motif, made of fewer than 10 highly homologous variants, that appeared characteristic of ankylosing spondylitis blood. Earlier reports found some motif variants in synovial fluid and blood in reactive arthritis. Disease-linked clones, CD8+, were relatively rare in peripheral blood. Disease-linked clones reportedly showed significant enrichment in matched ankylosing spondylitis synovial fluid.

The junction had 2 bases not matched to a gene; V was cut back by 7 bases and J by 1 base. The CDR3 is 14 residues long. CDR1 and CDR2 (germline): MDHEN, SYDVKM. TCRdb reanalysed the 5' RACE reads using MiXCR and keeps one entry per CDR3 protein. The sample holds 30,000 to 45,000 distinct CDR3 sequences, roughly an eighth seen once. Note on this clonotype: Its matching antigen is unknown.

This chain links TRBV28 with TRBJ2-3; 10 nucleotides agree with TRBD1. Sequencing was carried out using synovial fluid, either unsorted or a sorted T cell fraction (not recorded which). This sequence originates from a male donor with ankylosing spondylitis. The CDR3 coding sequence is TGTGCCAGCACCGGGACAGGGGGCACAGATACGCAGTATTTT. This encodes CASTGTGGTDTQYF. The complete variable domain, with remaining parts taken from reference TRBV28 and TRBJ2-3, reads DVKVTQSSRYLVKRTGEKVFLECVQDMDHENMFWYRQDPGLGLRLIYFSYDVKMKEKGDIPEGYSVSREKKERFSLILESASTNQTSMYLCASTGTGGTDTQYFGPGTRLTVL.